These T cell receptor beta chains were read from a single sample in a study of Siglec-9 on CD8 T cells in melanoma. Profiling relied on immunoSEQ multiplex PCR, and the TCRdb table lists in-frame clones only, not all of them. The top ten hold over 1.5% of the sample, which has some 39,000 clones, around 81% seen once. Sample: Siglec-9- CD8+ T cells sorted from blood. Receptors were obtained from a human donor in good health. Both conserved end residues are part of each CDR3. A D gene is named only where the DNA matches it firmly. Size tells how often a clone was seen (once, few, many) or the class of an expanded clone, and some rows leave it out.

j_gene: TRBJ2-3; abundance: -; d_gene: TRBD2; v_gene: TRBV7-8; CDR3nt: TGTGCCAGCAGCACGCCCACGGGAGGGAACACAGATACGCAGTATTTT; CDR3aa: CASSTPTGGNTDTQYF
j_gene: TRBJ2-3; abundance: -; d_gene: TRBD2; v_gene: TRBV12-5; CDR3nt: TGTGCTAGTGGTTTGTCTCTAGCGGGGGTAGATACGCAGTATTTT; CDR3aa: CASGLSLAGVDTQYF
j_gene: TRBJ2-3; abundance: -; d_gene: TRBD2; v_gene: TRBV9; CDR3nt: TGTGCCAGCAGCGCGGGACTAGCGGGGATCACAGATACGCAGTATTTT; CDR3aa: CASSAGLAGITDTQYF
j_gene: TRBJ2-2; abundance: few; d_gene: TRBD2; v_gene: TRBV10-1; CDR3nt: TGCGCCAGCAGTGAAGCGCGGGGGGCGGCCACGGAGCTGTTTTTT; CDR3aa: CASSEARGAATELFF
j_gene: TRBJ1-1; abundance: -; d_gene: -; v_gene: TRBV9; CDR3nt: TGTGCCAGCAGCGTGGAGGGAGGGGGAGAAGCTTTCTTT; CDR3aa: CASSVEGGGEAFF
j_gene: TRBJ1-3; abundance: -; d_gene: -; v_gene: TRBV6-5; CDR3nt: TGTGCCAGCAGTTACGGTGGAAACACCATATATTTT; CDR3aa: CASSYGGNTIYF
j_gene: TRBJ2-5; abundance: -; d_gene: -; v_gene: TRBV6-1; CDR3nt: TGTGCCAGCAGTGAACCGAATAGGCCGTACCAAGAGACCCAGTACTTC; CDR3aa: CASSEPNRPYQETQYF
j_gene: TRBJ2-7; abundance: -; d_gene: TRBD2; v_gene: TRBV9; CDR3nt: TGTGCCAGCAGCGCGGGGGGCTCCTACGAGCAGTACTTC; CDR3aa: CASSAGGSYEQYF
j_gene: TRBJ2-3; abundance: -; d_gene: TRBD2; v_gene: TRBV7-9; CDR3nt: TGTGCCAGCAGCAACCCGACTAGCGGGGGATTATCAGATACGCAGTATTTT; CDR3aa: CASSNPTSGGLSDTQYF
j_gene: TRBJ2-3; abundance: -; d_gene: TRBD2; v_gene: TRBV7-6; CDR3nt: TGTGCCAGCAGCTTATTAGCGGGAGACGAAGATACGCAGTATTTT; CDR3aa: CASSLLAGDEDTQYF
j_gene: TRBJ2-5; abundance: -; d_gene: TRBD2; v_gene: TRBV11-2; CDR3nt: TGTGCCAGCAGCTTAACAGCGGGGGCGCCCCAAGAGACCCAGTACTTC; CDR3aa: CASSLTAGAPQETQYF
j_gene: TRBJ2-5; abundance: -; d_gene: -; v_gene: TRBV5-4; CDR3nt: TGTGCCAGCAGCTTGCTGACAGACAAGACCCAGTACTTC; CDR3aa: CASSLLTDKTQYF
j_gene: TRBJ1-5; abundance: -; d_gene: -; v_gene: TRBV29-1; CDR3nt: TGCAGCGTGGGGGGTCGGGAACTTAATAGCAATCAGCCCCAGCATTTT; CDR3aa: CSVGGRELNSNQPQHF
j_gene: TRBJ2-2; abundance: -; d_gene: -; v_gene: TRBV19; CDR3nt: TGTGCCAGTAGCCCCGACACGGGCCGGGAGCTGTTTTTT; CDR3aa: CASSPDTGRELFF
j_gene: TRBJ1-2; abundance: -; d_gene: -; v_gene: TRBV5-6; CDR3nt: TGTGCCAGCAGCTTGGAGGCAGGAACCTTCTATGGCTACACCTTC; CDR3aa: CASSLEAGTFYGYTF
j_gene: TRBJ2-4; abundance: -; d_gene: TRBD2; v_gene: TRBV7-9; CDR3nt: TGTGCCAGCAGCTTAGCCGGGACTAGCGGGGGGAATAAGCAGTACTTC; CDR3aa: CASSLAGTSGGNKQYF
j_gene: TRBJ2-7; abundance: few; d_gene: -; v_gene: TRBV7-9; CDR3nt: TGTGCCAGCAGCCGAAGCGTGTCCTACGAGCAGTACTTC; CDR3aa: CASSRSVSYEQYF
j_gene: TRBJ1-3; abundance: -; d_gene: -; v_gene: TRBV5-1; CDR3nt: TGCGCCAGCAGCTCCTACCCGGGAGAAGGGATAGAAAACACCATATATTTT; CDR3aa: CASSSYPGEGIENTIYF
j_gene: TRBJ1-1; abundance: -; d_gene: TRBD1; v_gene: TRBV6-5; CDR3nt: TGTGCCAGCAGTTACTCGCAGGGGGCTATTACTGAAGCTTTCTTT; CDR3aa: CASSYSQGAITEAFF
j_gene: TRBJ1-4; abundance: -; d_gene: -; v_gene: TRBV7-9; CDR3nt: TGTGCCAGCAGCTTACAGGCAGTAACTAATGAAAAACTGTTTTTT; CDR3aa: CASSLQAVTNEKLFF
j_gene: TRBJ2-1; abundance: once; d_gene: -; v_gene: TRBV27; CDR3nt: TGTGCCAGCAGTGACCCCCGGGTGGGTTCGCCCTACAATGAGCAGTTCTTC; CDR3aa: CASSDPRVGSPYNEQFF
j_gene: TRBJ2-7; abundance: -; d_gene: TRBD2; v_gene: TRBV6-5; CDR3nt: TGTGCCAGCATGGGGGGGGATGGCTACGAGCAGTACTTC; CDR3aa: CASMGGDGYEQYF